This T cell receptor (beta chain) appears in the sequencing data of a study of patients and donors after allogeneic stem cell transplantation. CDR3 length: 13 residues. V lost 4 bases to trimming and J lost 6 bases, with 10 bases between them. In TCRdb, the RT-PCR reads were re-called with MiXCR into one record per CDR3 protein. This sample carries about 110,000 distinct CDR3 sequences, over 30% of them seen once, and the ten largest clones take 27%. V is TRBV12-3 or TRBV12-4 and J is TRBJ2-1, with D perhaps TRBD1 (6 bases). The sample taken for sequencing was blood, either unsorted or a sorted T cell fraction (not recorded which). This clonotype was obtained from a human donor who was either an allogeneic HSCT recipient or a stem cell or donor lymphocyte infusion donor (not recorded which). It is not recorded whose cells these are; they may come from a transplant donor. The CDR3 DNA follows: TGTGCCAGCAGTTCAGGACAGCTCAATGAGCAGTTCTTC. Protein product: CASSSGQLNEQFF.